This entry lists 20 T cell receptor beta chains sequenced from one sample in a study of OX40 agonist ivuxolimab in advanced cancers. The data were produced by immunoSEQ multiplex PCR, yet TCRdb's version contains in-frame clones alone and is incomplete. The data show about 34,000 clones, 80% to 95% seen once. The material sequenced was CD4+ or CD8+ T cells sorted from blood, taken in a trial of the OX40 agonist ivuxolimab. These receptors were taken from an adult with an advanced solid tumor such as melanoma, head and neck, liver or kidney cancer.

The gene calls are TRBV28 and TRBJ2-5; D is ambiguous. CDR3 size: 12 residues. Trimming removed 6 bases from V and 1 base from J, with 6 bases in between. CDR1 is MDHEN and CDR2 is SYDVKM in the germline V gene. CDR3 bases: TGTGCCAGCAGAGGACCCCAAGAGACCCAGTACTTC. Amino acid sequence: CASRGPQETQYF.

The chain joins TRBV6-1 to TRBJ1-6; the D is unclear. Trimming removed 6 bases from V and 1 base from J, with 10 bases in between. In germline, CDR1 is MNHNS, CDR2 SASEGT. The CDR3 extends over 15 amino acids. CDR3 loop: CASSLRESYNSPLHF. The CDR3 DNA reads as TGTGCCAGCAGCCTAAGAGAATCCTATAATTCACCCCTCCACTTT.

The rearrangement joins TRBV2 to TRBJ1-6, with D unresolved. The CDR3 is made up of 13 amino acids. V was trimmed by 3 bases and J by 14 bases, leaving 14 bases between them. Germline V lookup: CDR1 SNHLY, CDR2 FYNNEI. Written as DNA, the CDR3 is TGTGCCAGCAGTGAGGATTTTGGGAGGGCCCTCCACTTT. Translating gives CASSEDFGRALHF.

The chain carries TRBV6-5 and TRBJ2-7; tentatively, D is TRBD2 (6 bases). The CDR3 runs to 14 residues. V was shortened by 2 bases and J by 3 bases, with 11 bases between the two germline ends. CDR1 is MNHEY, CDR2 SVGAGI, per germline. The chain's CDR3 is CASSYRRENYEQYF. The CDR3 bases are TGTGCCAGCAGTTACCGGCGGGAAAACTACGAGCAGTACTTC.

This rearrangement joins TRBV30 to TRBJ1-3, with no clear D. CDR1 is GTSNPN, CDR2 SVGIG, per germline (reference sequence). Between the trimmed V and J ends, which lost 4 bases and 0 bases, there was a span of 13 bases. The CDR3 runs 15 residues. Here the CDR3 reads CAWIPRRDSGNTIYF. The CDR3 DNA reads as TGTGCCTGGATACCACGGCGAGACTCTGGAAACACCATATATTTT. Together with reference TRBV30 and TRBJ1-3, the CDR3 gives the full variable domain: SQTIHQWPATLVQPVGSPLSLECTVEGTSNPNLYWYRQAAGRGLQLLFYSVGIGQISSEVPQNLSASRPQDRQFILSSKKLLLSDSGFYLCAWIPRRDSGNTIYFGEGSWLTVV.

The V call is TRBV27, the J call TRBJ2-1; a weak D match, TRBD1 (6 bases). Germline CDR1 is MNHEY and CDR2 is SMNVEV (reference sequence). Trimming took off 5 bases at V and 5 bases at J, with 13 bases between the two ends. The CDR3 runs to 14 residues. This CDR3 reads CASSRRGGHNEQFF. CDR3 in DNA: TGTGCCAGCAGTCGCAGGGGCGGACACAATGAGCAGTTCTTC.

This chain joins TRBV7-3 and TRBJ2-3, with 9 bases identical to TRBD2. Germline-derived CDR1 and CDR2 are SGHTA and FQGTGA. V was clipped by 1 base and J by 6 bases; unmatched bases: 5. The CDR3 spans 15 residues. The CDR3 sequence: CASSLNLGTSDTQYF. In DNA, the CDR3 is TGTGCCAGCAGCTTAAACCTCGGGACTAGCGATACGCAGTATTTT.

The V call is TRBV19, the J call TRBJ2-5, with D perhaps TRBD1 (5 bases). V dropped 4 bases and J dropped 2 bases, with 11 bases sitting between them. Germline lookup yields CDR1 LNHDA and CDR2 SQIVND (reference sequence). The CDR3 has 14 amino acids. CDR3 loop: CASSRQIFQETQYF. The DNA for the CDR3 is TGTGCCAGTAGTAGACAGATCTTTCAAGAGACCCAGTACTTC.

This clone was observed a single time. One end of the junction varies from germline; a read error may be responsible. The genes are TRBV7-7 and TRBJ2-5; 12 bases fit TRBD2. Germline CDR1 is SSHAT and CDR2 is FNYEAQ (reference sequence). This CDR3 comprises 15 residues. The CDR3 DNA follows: TGTGCTAGCAGCCCCGGGACTAGCGGGTGGGGGACCCAGTACTTC. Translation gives CASSPGTSGWGTQYF.

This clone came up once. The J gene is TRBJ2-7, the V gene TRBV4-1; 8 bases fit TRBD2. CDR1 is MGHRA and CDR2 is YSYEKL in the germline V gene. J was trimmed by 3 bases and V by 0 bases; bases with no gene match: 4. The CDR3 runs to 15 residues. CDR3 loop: CASSQDWLAGYEQYF. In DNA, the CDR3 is TGCGCCAGCAGCCAAGATTGGCTAGCGGGCTACGAGCAGTACTTC.

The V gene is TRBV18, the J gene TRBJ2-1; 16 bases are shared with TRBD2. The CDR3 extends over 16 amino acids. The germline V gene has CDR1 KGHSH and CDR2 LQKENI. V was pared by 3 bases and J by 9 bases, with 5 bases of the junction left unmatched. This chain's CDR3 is CASSPPGLAGGVEQFF. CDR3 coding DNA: TGTGCCAGCTCACCGCCGGGACTAGCGGGAGGGGTTGAGCAGTTCTTC.

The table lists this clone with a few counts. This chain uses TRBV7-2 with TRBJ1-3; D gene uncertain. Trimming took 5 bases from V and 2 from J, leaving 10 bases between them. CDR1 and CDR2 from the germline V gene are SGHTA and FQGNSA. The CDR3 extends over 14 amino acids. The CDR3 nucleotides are TGTGCCAGCAGCGCCCTCGAACCTGGAAACACCATATATTTT. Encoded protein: CASSALEPGNTIYF.

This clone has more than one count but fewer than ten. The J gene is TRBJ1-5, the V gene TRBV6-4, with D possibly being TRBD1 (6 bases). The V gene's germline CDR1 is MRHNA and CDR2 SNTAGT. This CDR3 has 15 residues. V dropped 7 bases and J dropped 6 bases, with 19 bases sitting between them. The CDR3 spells CASTGQTAWGQPQHF. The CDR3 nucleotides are TGTGCCAGCACCGGACAGACAGCGTGGGGTCAGCCCCAGCATTTT.

The CDR3 coding sequence is TGTGCCAGCACGACTAGCGGCAGGGCAGAGGGCTACGAGCAGTACTTC. This translates into CASTTSGRAEGYEQYF. The chain employs TRBV28 and TRBJ2-7; TRBD2 matches 9 bases. Trimming cost V 7 bases and J 3 bases; bases outside gene matches: 13. CDR1 MDHEN and CDR2 SYDVKM come from the germline V gene. This CDR3 has 16 amino acids.

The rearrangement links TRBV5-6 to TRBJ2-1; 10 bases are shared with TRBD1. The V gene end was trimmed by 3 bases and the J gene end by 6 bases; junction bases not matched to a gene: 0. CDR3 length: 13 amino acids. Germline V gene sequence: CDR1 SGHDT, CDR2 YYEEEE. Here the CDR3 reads CASSWTGGNEQFF. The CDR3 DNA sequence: TGTGCCAGCAGCTGGACAGGGGGCAATGAGCAGTTCTTC.

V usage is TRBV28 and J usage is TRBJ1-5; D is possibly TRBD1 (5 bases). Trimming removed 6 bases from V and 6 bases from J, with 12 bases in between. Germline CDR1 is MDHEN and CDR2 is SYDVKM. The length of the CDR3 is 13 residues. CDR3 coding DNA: TGTGCCAGCAGAAGGGACGGGTCTCAGCCCCAGCATTTT. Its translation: CASRRDGSQPQHF.

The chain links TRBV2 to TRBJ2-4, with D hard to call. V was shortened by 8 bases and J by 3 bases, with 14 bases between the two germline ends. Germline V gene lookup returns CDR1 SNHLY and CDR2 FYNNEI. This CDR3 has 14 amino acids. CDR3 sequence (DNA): TGTGCCAGCGGGAATGGGGTTGGCAAAAACATTCAGTACTTC. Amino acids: CASGNGVGKNIQYF.

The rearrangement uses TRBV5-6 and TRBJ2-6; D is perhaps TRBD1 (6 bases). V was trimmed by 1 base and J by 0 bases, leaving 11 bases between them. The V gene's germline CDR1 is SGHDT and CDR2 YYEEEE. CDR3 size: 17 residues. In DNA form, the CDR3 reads TGTGCCAGCAGCTTGTCGCCGGACAGCTCTGGGGCCAACGTCCTGACTTTC. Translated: CASSLSPDSSGANVLTF.

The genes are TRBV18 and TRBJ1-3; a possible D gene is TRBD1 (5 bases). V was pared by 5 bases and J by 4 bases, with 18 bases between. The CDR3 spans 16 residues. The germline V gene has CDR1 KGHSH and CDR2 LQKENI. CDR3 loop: CASSFEGPYDGNTIYF. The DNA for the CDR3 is TGTGCCAGCTCATTTGAGGGACCTTATGACGGAAACACCATATATTTT.

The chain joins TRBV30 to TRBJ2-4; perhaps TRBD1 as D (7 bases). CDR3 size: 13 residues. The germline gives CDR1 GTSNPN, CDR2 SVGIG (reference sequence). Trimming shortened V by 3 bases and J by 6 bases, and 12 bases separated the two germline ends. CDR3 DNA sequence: TGTGCCTGGAGCCCAGGGGGGTCAAACATTCAGTACTTC. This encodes CAWSPGGSNIQYF. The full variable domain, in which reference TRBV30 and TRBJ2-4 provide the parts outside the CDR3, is SQTIHQWPATLVQPVGSPLSLECTVEGTSNPNLYWYRQAAGRGLQLLFYSVGIGQISSEVPQNLSASRPQDRQFILSSKKLLLSDSGFYLCAWSPGGSNIQYFGAGTRLSVL.